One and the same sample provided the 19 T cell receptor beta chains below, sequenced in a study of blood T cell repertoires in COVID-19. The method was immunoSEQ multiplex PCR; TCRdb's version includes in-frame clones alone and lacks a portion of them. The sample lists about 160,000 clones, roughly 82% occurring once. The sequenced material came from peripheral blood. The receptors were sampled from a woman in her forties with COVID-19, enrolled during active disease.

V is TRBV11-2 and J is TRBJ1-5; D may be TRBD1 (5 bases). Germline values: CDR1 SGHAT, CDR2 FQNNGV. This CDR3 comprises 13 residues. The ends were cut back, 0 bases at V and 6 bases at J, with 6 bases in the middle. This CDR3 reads CASSLDRAQPQHF. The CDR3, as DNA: TGTGCCAGCAGCTTAGACAGGGCTCAGCCCCAGCATTTT.

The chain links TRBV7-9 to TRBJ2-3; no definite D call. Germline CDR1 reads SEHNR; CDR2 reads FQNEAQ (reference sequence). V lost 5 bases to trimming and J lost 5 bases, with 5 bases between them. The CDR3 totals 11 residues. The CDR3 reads CASSAEDTQYF. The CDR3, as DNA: TGTGCCAGCAGCGCGGAAGATACGCAGTATTTT. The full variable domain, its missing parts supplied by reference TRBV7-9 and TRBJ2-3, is DTGVSQNPRHKITKRGQNVTFRCDPISEHNRLYWYRQTLGQGPEFLTYFQNEAQLEKSRLLSDRFSAERPKGSFSTLEIQRTEQGDSAMYLCASSAEDTQYFGPGTRLTVL.

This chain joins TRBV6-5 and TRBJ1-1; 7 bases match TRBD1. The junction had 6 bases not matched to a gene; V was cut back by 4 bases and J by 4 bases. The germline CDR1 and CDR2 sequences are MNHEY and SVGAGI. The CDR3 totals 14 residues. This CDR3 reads CASSSPRGTTEAFF. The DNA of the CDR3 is TGTGCCAGCAGTTCCCCCAGGGGGACCACTGAAGCTTTCTTT.

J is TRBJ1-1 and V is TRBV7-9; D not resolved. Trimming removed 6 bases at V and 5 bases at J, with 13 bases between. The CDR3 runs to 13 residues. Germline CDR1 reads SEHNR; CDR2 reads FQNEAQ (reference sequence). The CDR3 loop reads CASSAGPRTEAFF. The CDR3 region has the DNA TGTGCCAGCAGTGCTGGGCCTCGGACTGAAGCTTTCTTT.

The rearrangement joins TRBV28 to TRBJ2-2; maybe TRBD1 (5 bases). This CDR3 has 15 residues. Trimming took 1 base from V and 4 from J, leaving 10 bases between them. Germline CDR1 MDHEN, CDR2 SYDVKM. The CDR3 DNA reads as TGTGCCAGCAGTTTATTGGCAGGGCTCACCGGGGAGCTGTTTTTT. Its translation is CASSLLAGLTGELFF.

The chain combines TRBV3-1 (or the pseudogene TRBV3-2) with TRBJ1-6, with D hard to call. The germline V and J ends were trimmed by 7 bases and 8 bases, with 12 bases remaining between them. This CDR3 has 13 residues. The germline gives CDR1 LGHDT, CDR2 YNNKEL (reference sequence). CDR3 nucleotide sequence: TGTGCCAGCACACAATTAATTGATTCACCCCTCCACTTT. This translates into CASTQLIDSPLHF.

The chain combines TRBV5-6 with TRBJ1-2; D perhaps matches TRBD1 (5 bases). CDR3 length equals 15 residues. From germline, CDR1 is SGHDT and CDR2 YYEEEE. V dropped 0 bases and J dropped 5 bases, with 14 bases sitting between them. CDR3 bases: TGTGCCAGCAGCTTGGATAGCAGGGTTTTTTATGGCTACACCTTC. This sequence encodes CASSLDSRVFYGYTF. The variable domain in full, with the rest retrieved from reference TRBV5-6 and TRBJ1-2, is DAGVTQSPTHLIKTRGQQVTLRCSPKSGHDTVSWYQQALGQGPQFIFQYYEEEERQRGNFPDRFSGHQFPNYSSELNVNALLLGDSALYLCASSLDSRVFYGYTFGSGTRLTVV.

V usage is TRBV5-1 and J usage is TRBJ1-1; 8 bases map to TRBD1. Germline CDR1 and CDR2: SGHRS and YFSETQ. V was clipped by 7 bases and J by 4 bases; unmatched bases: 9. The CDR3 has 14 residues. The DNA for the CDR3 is TGCGCCAGCCAGGGGCAGGGGGCGGGCACTGAAGCTTTCTTT. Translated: CASQGQGAGTEAFF. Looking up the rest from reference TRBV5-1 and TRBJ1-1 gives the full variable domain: KAGVTQTPRYLIKTRGQQVTLSCSPISGHRSVSWYQQTPGQGLQFLFEYFSETQRNKGNFPGRFSGRQFSNSRSEMNVSTLELGDSALYLCASQGQGAGTEAFFGQGTRLTVV.

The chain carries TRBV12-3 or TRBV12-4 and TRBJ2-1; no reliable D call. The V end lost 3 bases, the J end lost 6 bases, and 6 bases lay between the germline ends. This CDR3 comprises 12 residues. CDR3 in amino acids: CASSFSSNEQFF. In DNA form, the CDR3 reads TGTGCCAGCAGTTTTTCCAGCAATGAGCAGTTCTTC.

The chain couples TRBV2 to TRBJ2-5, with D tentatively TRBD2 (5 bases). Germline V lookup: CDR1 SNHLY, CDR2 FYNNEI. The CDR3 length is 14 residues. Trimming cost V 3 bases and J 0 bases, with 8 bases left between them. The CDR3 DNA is TGTGCCAGCAGTGACGGGGTATACCAAGAGACCCAGTACTTC. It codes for CASSDGVYQETQYF.

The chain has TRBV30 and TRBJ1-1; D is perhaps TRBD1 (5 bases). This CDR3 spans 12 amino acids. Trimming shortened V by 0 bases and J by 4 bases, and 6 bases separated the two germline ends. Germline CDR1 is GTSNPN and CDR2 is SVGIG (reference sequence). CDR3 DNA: TGTGCCTGGAGTGTACAGGTCACTGAAGCTTTCTTT. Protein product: CAWSVQVTEAFF. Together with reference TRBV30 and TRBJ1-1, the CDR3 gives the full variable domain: SQTIHQWPATLVQPVGSPLSLECTVEGTSNPNLYWYRQAAGRGLQLLFYSVGIGQISSEVPQNLSASRPQDRQFILSSKKLLLSDSGFYLCAWSVQVTEAFFGQGTRLTVV.

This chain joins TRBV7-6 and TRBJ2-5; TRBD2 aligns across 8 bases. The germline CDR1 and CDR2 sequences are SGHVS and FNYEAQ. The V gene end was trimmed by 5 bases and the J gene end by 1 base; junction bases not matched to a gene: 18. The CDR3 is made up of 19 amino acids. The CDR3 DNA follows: TGTGCCAGCAGCACACAAAATGATGCGAGCGGGGGTGTCCAAGAGACCCAGTACTTC. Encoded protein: CASSTQNDASGGVQETQYF. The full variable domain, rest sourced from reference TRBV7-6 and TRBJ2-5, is GAGVSQSPRYKVTKRGQDVALRCDPISGHVSLYWYRQALGQGPEFLTYFNYEAQQDKSGLPNDRFSAERPEGSISTLTIQRTEQRDSAMYRCASSTQNDASGGVQETQYFGPGTRLLVL.

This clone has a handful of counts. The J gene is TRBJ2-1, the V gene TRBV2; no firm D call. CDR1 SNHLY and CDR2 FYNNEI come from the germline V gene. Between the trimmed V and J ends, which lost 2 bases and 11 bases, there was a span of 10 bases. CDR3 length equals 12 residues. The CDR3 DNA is TGTGCCAGCAGTGAAAAGACTTTACAGCAGTTCTTC. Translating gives CASSEKTLQQFF.

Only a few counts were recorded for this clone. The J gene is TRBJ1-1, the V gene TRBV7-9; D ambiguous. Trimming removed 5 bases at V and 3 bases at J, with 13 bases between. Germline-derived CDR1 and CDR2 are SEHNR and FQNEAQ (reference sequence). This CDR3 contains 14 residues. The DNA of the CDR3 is TGTGCCAGCAGCCTGGGCGGGGTCTACACTGAAGCTTTCTTT. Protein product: CASSLGGVYTEAFF.

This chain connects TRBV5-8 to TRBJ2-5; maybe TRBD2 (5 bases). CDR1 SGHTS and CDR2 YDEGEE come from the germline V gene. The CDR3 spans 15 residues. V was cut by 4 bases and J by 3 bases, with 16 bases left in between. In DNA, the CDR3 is TGTGCCAGCAGCCCCGGTTTTGCCGGGGAAGAGACCCAGTACTTC. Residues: CASSPGFAGEETQYF.

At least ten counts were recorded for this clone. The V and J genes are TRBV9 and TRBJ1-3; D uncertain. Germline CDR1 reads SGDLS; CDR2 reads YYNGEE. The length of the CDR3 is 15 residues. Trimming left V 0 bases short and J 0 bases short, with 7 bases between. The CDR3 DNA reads TGTGCCAGCAGCGTAGGGGGAGACTCTGGAAACACCATATATTTT. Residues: CASSVGGDSGNTIYF.

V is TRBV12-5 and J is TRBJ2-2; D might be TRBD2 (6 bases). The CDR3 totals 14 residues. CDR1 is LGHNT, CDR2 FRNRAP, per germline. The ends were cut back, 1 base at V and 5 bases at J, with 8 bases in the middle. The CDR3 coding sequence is TGTGCTAGTGGTTTGGCAGGGAGGACCGGGGAGCTGTTTTTT. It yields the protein CASGLAGRTGELFF.

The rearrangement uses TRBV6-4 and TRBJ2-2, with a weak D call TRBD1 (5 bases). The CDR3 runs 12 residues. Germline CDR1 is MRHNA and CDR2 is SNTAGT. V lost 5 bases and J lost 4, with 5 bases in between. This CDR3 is CASSQGTGELFF. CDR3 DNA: TGTGCCAGCAGTCAGGGCACCGGGGAGCTGTTTTTT.

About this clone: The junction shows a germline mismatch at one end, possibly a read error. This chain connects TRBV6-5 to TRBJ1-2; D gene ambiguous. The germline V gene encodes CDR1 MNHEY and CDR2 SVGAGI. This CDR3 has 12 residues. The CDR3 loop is CASRLSRGYLVF. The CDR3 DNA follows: TGTGCCAGCCGTTTATCCCGCGGGTACTTAGTTTTC.